A selection of T cell receptor beta chains follows, all from one sample in a study of shared clonotypes between healthy human individuals. Assay used: immunoSEQ multiplex PCR; TCRdb lists only in-frame clones, some missing. The sample yields about 770,000 clones, approximately 72% seen once. Material: memory CD4+ T cells sorted from blood. The receptors stem from a woman between 25 and 40 years old in good health. Both conserved end residues are trimmed from each CDR3. The order of the fields is J gene, V gene, CDR3 protein.

TRBJ1-5	TRBV29-1	SVQGAGQPQH
TRBJ1-2	TRBV5-4	ASRSIGGGGTNYGYT
TRBJ2-7	TRBV6-1	ASSESRTHEQY
TRBJ2-7	TRBV6-1	ASSGANQGSYEQY
TRBJ2-3	TRBV7-9	ASSPTLAAGGGADTQY
TRBJ2-1	TRBV13	ASSLGALAGYNEQF
TRBJ1-2	TRBV6-1	ASSDGWRPYGYT
TRBJ1-5	TRBV2	ASIETDRGNQPQH
TRBJ1-2	TRBV29-1	SVVEQGSLRGYT
TRBJ2-5	TRBV6-4	ASSDFRPGWGTQY
TRBJ2-3	TRBV4-1	ASSQLGLAGGLRTDTQY
TRBJ1-4	TRBV6-6	ASSYSTGLNEKLF
TRBJ2-3	TRBV29-1	SVRGADTQY
TRBJ2-2	TRBV15	ATSRSGATGELF
TRBJ2-5	TRBV5-8	ASRLTAGETQY
TRBJ2-7	TRBV11-2	ASSLAGAEIYEQY